This TCR beta chain was captured in a study of Graves' ophthalmopathy and Graves' hyperthyroidism. Turning to the study itself: Specimen type is peripheral blood, obtained at initial diagnosis before any treatment. Findings of the study overall: Most thyroid clonotypes with frequency above 0.001 were detected in blood too.

This clonotype has a count of ten or more. Antigen specificity is unknown. Newly diagnosed hyperthyroidism donors, aged 18 to 65, duration under 2 months. The PBMCs had their origin in 10 ml of fresh peripheral blood. Deletions cut 6 bases from V and 4 bases from J, with 17 bases between. Germline V lookup: CDR1 KGHDR, CDR2 SFDVKD. CDR3 size: 15 residues. RNA transcripts were the source from which TCR beta CDR3 regions were amplified. HTBI-primed first-round RT-PCR preceded second-round multiplex PCR. TCRdb re-called the multiplex PCR reads with MiXCR, one entry per CDR3 protein. The table shows some 380,000 distinct CDR3 sequences, with about 16% occurring only once.

Sequences were obtained from peripheral blood. This chain joins TRBV24-1 and TRBJ2-5; D possibly corresponds to TRBD2 (5 bases). The sequence came from a woman aged 18-29 years with stable Graves' hyperthyroidism. The CDR3 sequence: CATSPAGGSGETQYF. The CDR3 bases are TGTGCCACCAGTCCTGCGGGTGGATCAGGAGAGACCCAGTACTTC.